Each of the 16 T cell receptor beta chains below was sequenced from the same sample in a study of blood T cell repertoires in COVID-19. Profiled with immunoSEQ multiplex PCR; TCRdb holds only in-frame clones, not every one. The sample has 450,000 to 500,000 clones, 80% to 90% seen once. Sample: peripheral blood. The receptors shown here come from a human donor in a cohort sampled during active COVID-19.

The chain links TRBV30 to TRBJ2-7; tentative D call: TRBD2 (5 bases). Trimming removed 0 bases at V and 4 bases at J, with 22 bases between. The CDR3 is 17 residues long. The germline V gene has CDR1 GTSNPN and CDR2 SVGIG (reference sequence). DNA for the CDR3: TGTGCCTGGAGTGTAATTGCCTACGGGGTTCGGGAATACGAGCAGTACTTC. Its translation: CAWSVIAYGVREYEQYF. The whole variable domain, filled in from reference TRBV30 and TRBJ2-7, reads SQTIHQWPATLVQPVGSPLSLECTVEGTSNPNLYWYRQAAGRGLQLLFYSVGIGQISSEVPQNLSASRPQDRQFILSSKKLLLSDSGFYLCAWSVIAYGVREYEQYFGPGTRLTVT.

The rearrangement uses TRBV4-1 and TRBJ1-3, with a weak D call TRBD1 (6 bases). This CDR3 is built from 14 residues. V lost 3 bases and J lost 4, with 10 bases in between. Looked up from germline, CDR1 is MGHRA and CDR2 is YSYEKL. The CDR3 region is CASSQGAVGNTIYF. CDR3 sequence (DNA): TGCGCCAGCAGCCAGGGGGCTGTGGGAAACACCATATATTTT.

This chain uses TRBV9 with TRBJ2-1, with 8 bases that match TRBD2. The CDR3 is made up of 15 amino acids. Germline values: CDR1 SGDLS, CDR2 YYNGEE. V lost 4 bases and J lost 5; bases outside the gene matches: 8. In DNA form, the CDR3 reads TGTGCCAGCAGCCTAGATGCGGGAGGTCACAATGAGCAGTTCTTC. This sequence encodes CASSLDAGGHNEQFF. Using reference TRBV9 and TRBJ2-1 for the parts outside the CDR3, the full variable domain is DSGVTQTPKHLITATGQRVTLRCSPRSGDLSVYWYQQSLDQGLQFLIQYYNGEERAKGNILERFSAQQFPDLHSELNLSSLELGDSALYFCASSLDAGGHNEQFFGPGTRLTVL.

The chain has TRBV7-2 and TRBJ2-7, with D perhaps matching TRBD2 (6 bases). The CDR3 loop spans 16 amino acids. Trimming pared 5 bases from V and 1 base from J, leaving 18 bases between. CDR1 and CDR2 (germline): SGHTA, FQGNSA. CDR3 sequence reads: CASSVTSKRLSYEQYF. CDR3 bases: TGTGCCAGCAGCGTTACTAGCAAGAGGCTGTCCTACGAGCAGTACTTC.

This clone was observed a handful of times. The chain couples TRBV7-9 to TRBJ2-2, with D possibly TRBD2 on 6 matching bases. CDR1 is SEHNR and CDR2 is FQNEAQ in the germline V gene (reference sequence). The V end was cut by 11 bases, the J end by 5 bases, with 18 bases between. This CDR3 is 14 amino acids long. CDR3 DNA sequence: TGTGCCGCTGTAAAGGGGAGGTCGACCGGGGAGCTGTTTTTT. It translates to CAAVKGRSTGELFF.

The chain is built from TRBV7-2 and TRBJ1-4; D is perhaps TRBD1 (6 bases). CDR1 SGHTA and CDR2 FQGNSA come from the germline V gene. V lost 5 bases to trimming and J lost 5 bases, with 18 bases between them. The CDR3 covers 16 residues. CDR3 sequence reads: CASSRAVGQRNEKLFF. CDR3 in DNA: TGTGCCAGCAGCCGTGCTGTTGGACAGCGGAATGAAAAACTGTTTTTT.

CDR3 in DNA: TGTGCCAGCAGCTGGGTCGCGGGGCAAAGGATCACCGGGGAGCTGTTTTTT. Its translation: CASSWVAGQRITGELFF. The V call is TRBV13, the J call TRBJ2-2, with D perhaps TRBD2 (6 bases). CDR3 length: 17 amino acids. Trimming removed 4 bases at V and 4 bases at J, with 19 bases between. The germline V gene has CDR1 PRHDT and CDR2 FYEKMQ (reference sequence).

This clone was counted once. This chain joins TRBV7-3 and TRBJ2-5; TRBD1 matches at 9 bases. Trimming at V came to 1 base and at J to 4 bases, leaving 10 bases not matched to a gene. The CDR3 extends over 17 amino acids. Germline values: CDR1 SGHTA, CDR2 FQGTGA. Here the CDR3 DNA reads TGTGCCAGCAGCTTAAGACTTGATGACAGGGGGGGAGAGACCCAGTACTTC. Its translation: CASSLRLDDRGGETQYF.

The chain combines TRBV10-3 with TRBJ2-5; possibly TRBD1 for D (6 bases). The CDR3 loop spans 13 amino acids. Trimming removed 6 bases from V and 0 bases from J, with 8 bases in between. Per germline, CDR1 ENHRY and CDR2 SYGVKD. CDR3 bases: TGTGCCATCAGCTGGACAGACCAAGAGACCCAGTACTTC. Residues: CAISWTDQETQYF.

The chain recombines TRBV7-2 with TRBJ2-1; D perhaps matches TRBD2 (5 bases). The CDR3 length is 16 residues. Trimming took off 2 bases at V and 1 base at J, with 12 bases between the two ends. In germline, CDR1 is SGHTA, CDR2 FQGNSA. CDR3 DNA sequence: TGTGCCAGCAGCTTATCTTTAGGGAGATCCTACAATGAGCAGTTCTTC. Its translation is CASSLSLGRSYNEQFF.

The CDR3: CAWSEGSFSGYTF. The CDR3 bases are TGTGCCTGGAGTGAGGGGTCGTTTTCTGGCTACACCTTC. V gene TRBV30 combines with J gene TRBJ1-2, with D possibly matching TRBD1 (5 bases). The germline V gene encodes CDR1 GTSNPN and CDR2 SVGIG (reference sequence). V was pared by 1 base and J by 7 bases, with 13 bases between. CDR3 length equals 13 residues.

J is TRBJ2-3 and V is TRBV12-3 or TRBV12-4; unclear D gene. Trimming stripped 5 bases from V and 8 bases from J, with 14 bases between. The CDR3 has 13 residues. In DNA, the CDR3 is TGTGCCAGCAGTCTGAAGGCCTCGGGTACGCAGTATTTT. This encodes CASSLKASGTQYF.

The chain uses TRBV6-6 and TRBJ2-1, with 7 bases that match TRBD2. The CDR3 runs to 13 residues. Trimming at V came to 0 bases and at J to 12 bases, leaving 5 bases not matched to a gene. Germline loops: CDR1 MNHNY, CDR2 SVGAGI (reference sequence). The CDR3 coding sequence is TGTGCCAGCAGTTACTCGAGACTAGCAGCGCAGTTCTTC. Translation gives CASSYSRLAAQFF.

The CDR3 sequence is CASSILARTDNEQFF. The CDR3 DNA reads as TGTGCCAGTAGTATATTGGCGAGAACAGACAATGAGCAGTTCTTC. The chain has TRBV19 and TRBJ2-1; no clear D. V was cut by 2 bases and J by 5 bases, with 13 bases left in between. The CDR3 consists of 15 residues. CDR1 and CDR2 from the germline V gene are LNHDA and SQIVND (reference sequence). The full variable domain, rest sourced from reference TRBV19 and TRBJ2-1, is DGGITQSPKYLFRKEGQNVTLSCEQNLNHDAMYWYRQDPGQGLRLIYYSQIVNDFQKGDIAEGYSVSREKKESFPLTVTSAQKNPTAFYLCASSILARTDNEQFFGPGTRLTVL.

The rearrangement links TRBV6-6 to TRBJ2-7, with TRBD1 matching 11 bases. Per the germline V gene, CDR1 is MNHNY and CDR2 is SVGAGI (reference sequence). J lost 2 bases, V lost 10 bases, and 4 bases had no gene match. CDR3 length: 13 amino acids. CDR3 sequence: CATRTGGTYEQYF. The CDR3 DNA sequence: TGTGCCACCCGGACAGGGGGCACCTACGAGCAGTACTTC.

The chain is built from TRBV6-1 and TRBJ1-2; no clear D. Trimming shortened V by 2 bases and J by 6 bases, and 13 bases separated the two germline ends. Germline CDR1 MNHNS, CDR2 SASEGT. This CDR3 has 14 amino acids. The chain's CDR3 is CASSEFPFLDGYTF. CDR3 sequence (DNA): TGTGCCAGCAGTGAATTTCCCTTTCTCGATGGCTACACCTTC.